This T cell receptor beta chain was sequenced for a study of control samples from healthy donors and cancer patients. Only in-frame clones appear in the TCRdb table, and some are missing; sequencing was by immunoSEQ multiplex PCR. The sample includes about 71,000 clones, roughly 90% of them seen just once. Trimming took 5 bases from V and 4 from J; bases not matched to a gene: 4. The CDR3 extends over 14 amino acids. Germline V gene sequence: CDR1 KGHDR, CDR2 SFDVKD. The sample consisted of PBMCs. The rearrangement uses TRBV24-1 and TRBJ2-5, with 9 bases identical to TRBD1. This TCR was sampled from a man in his 60s with lung cancer. The CDR3 nucleotides read TGTGCCACCAGTGCCGCGGACAGGGGAGAGACCCAGTACTTC. This encodes CATSAADRGETQYF.